The clone carrying this TCR beta chain was picked up a small number of times. Its antigen is still unknown. With V trimmed by 5 bases and J by 3 bases, 7 bases remained unmatched. Germline loops: CDR1 MNHEY, CDR2 SMNVEV (reference sequence). This CDR3 has 14 residues. No patient had received any treatment before thyroid surgery. This sample is drawn from a study of metastatic and nonmetastatic thyroid tumors. The overall study: Repertoire comparisons spanned blood and tumor or nodule tissue from malignant and benign thyroid patients. Study outcomes and limitations: Relative to benign nodules, malignant thyroid tumors were reportedly characterized by significantly elevated TCR beta diversity in blood and tumor.

TCRdb reanalyzed the PCR reads with MiXCR. The sample holds approximately 17,000 clones, under 30% seen once. This receptor was taken from a female donor with papillary thyroid cancer or a benign thyroid nodule (not recorded which). Some clones in this sample may be carry-over from other donors' samples. The sample consisted of tumor tissue. The chain joins TRBV27 to TRBJ2-7; 7 bases are a match to TRBD2. CDR3 region: CASSPTRENYEQYF. In nucleotides, the CDR3 is TGTGCCAGCAGTCCTACGCGGGAGAACTACGAGCAGTACTTC.